This T cell receptor beta chain was captured in a study of untreated major depressive disorder. As regards this clone: The antigen is undetermined.

Study-level points and caveats: Three preselected Vbeta families were the sole sequencing comparisons. TRBV25-01 and TRBV02-01 followed the flow pattern without significance.

Excluded: major illness, comorbidity, regular medication, drug use, over 100 g alcohol weekly. Libraries were prepared by immunoSEQ multiplex PCR; TCRdb keeps only in-frame clonotypes and omits some of them. In the table there are 15,000 to 25,000 clones, around 85% of which are singletons. The V and J ends lost 1 base and 0 bases respectively, with 16 bases between them. CDR3 length equals 17 residues. Germline CDR1 is MDHEN and CDR2 is SYDVKM. The origin of this receptor is a woman younger than 45 in good health. The V and J genes are TRBV28 and TRBJ2-7, with D perhaps matching TRBD2 (6 bases). The sequencing input was CD4+ T cells from PBMCs. CDR3 region: CASSLSRGAASSYEQYF. The CDR3 region has the DNA TGTGCCAGCAGTTTATCTCGCGGGGCGGCGAGCTCCTACGAGCAGTACTTC.